What follows are 26 T cell receptor beta chains derived from one specimen sequenced in a study of T cell responses to AZD1222 COVID-19 vaccine. Sequencing was performed with immunoSEQ multiplex PCR; in TCRdb, only in-frame clones are kept and a portion is missing. The sample holds some 80,000 clones, about 83% seen once. The specimen was peripheral blood, collected 28 days after the second dose of the MenACWY control vaccine. These receptors came from an adult who received the MenACWY meningococcal vaccine as a control.

The CDR3 sequence is CASSLGQNYEQYF. CDR3 DNA: TGTGCCAGCAGCCTAGGACAGAACTACGAGCAGTACTTC. The J gene is TRBJ2-7, the V gene TRBV3-1 (or the pseudogene TRBV3-2), with D possibly being TRBD1 (6 bases). Trimming stripped 4 bases from V and 3 bases from J, with 10 bases between. Germline CDR1 and CDR2: LGHDT and YNNKEL (reference sequence). This CDR3 contains 13 residues.

V is TRBV5-1 and J is TRBJ2-5; D perhaps matches TRBD2 (7 bases). The CDR3 loop spans 15 amino acids. V lost 5 bases, J lost 2 bases, and 16 bases lay in between. The germline V gene has CDR1 SGHRS and CDR2 YFSETQ. DNA for the CDR3: TGCGCCAGCAGGTTCGAAGGGGGGGCTCAAGAGACCCAGTACTTC. This encodes CASRFEGGAQETQYF.

The CDR3 bases are TGTGCCAGCCTCCAGGATTCTGGAAACACCATATATTTT. This encodes CASLQDSGNTIYF. J is TRBJ1-3 and V is TRBV6-5; D is uncertain. Germline CDR1 reads MNHEY; CDR2 reads SVGAGI. Trimming stripped 8 bases from V and 1 base from J, with 9 bases between. The CDR3 spans 13 residues.

This rearrangement joins TRBV6-2 or TRBV6-3 to TRBJ1-5, with D perhaps matching TRBD1 (6 bases). CDR1 and CDR2 (germline): MNHEY, SVGEGT. V was trimmed by 6 bases and J by 4 bases, leaving 13 bases between them. CDR3 length: 14 amino acids. The CDR3 DNA follows: TGTGCCAGCAGCCGGGGGGGCCAGAATCAGCCCCAGCATTTT. Translating it yields CASSRGGQNQPQHF.

This rearrangement joins TRBV29-1 to TRBJ2-1; D not resolved. CDR1 and CDR2 (germline): SQVTM, ANQGSEA. V lost 3 bases and J 3 bases, leaving 3 bases between the germline ends. This CDR3 has 11 amino acids. The CDR3 protein is CSVDSYNEQFF. As DNA, the CDR3 is TGCAGCGTTGACAGCTACAATGAGCAGTTCTTC.

V and J are TRBV2 and TRBJ2-7, with D perhaps TRBD1 (5 bases). CDR3 length: 12 residues. Germline CDR1 is SNHLY and CDR2 is FYNNEI. The V gene lost 8 bases and the J gene lost 5 bases, with 13 bases spanning the gap. CDR3 region: CASGALVDEQYF. CDR3 DNA: TGTGCCAGCGGGGCCCTTGTGGACGAGCAGTACTTC.

The chain couples TRBV11-2 to TRBJ1-1; 11 nucleotides match TRBD1. The germline V gene has CDR1 SGHAT and CDR2 FQNNGV. The CDR3 is 17 residues long. Trimming took 5 bases from V and 3 from J; bases not matched to a gene: 11. The CDR3, as DNA: TGTGCCAGCAGCCTCCGGACAGGGGGCGGAGGTGACACTGAAGCTTTCTTT. Amino acids: CASSLRTGGGGDTEAFF. The full variable domain, completed using reference TRBV11-2 and TRBJ1-1, is EAGVAQSPRYKIIEKRQSVAFWCNPISGHATLYWYQQILGQGPKLLIQFQNNGVVDDSQLPKDRFSAERLKGVDSTLKIQPAKLEDSAVYLCASSLRTGGGGDTEAFFGQGTRLTVV.

Only a few counts were recorded for this clone. The chain carries TRBV27 and TRBJ1-6, with D unclear. This CDR3 is built from 15 residues. Germline CDR1 is MNHEY and CDR2 is SMNVEV (reference sequence). V lost 1 base to trimming and J lost 9 bases, with 13 bases between them. CDR3 sequence: CASSLFSDPGSPLHF. The CDR3 DNA reads as TGTGCCAGCAGTTTATTCTCAGACCCAGGTTCACCCCTCCACTTT.

The chain employs TRBV6-6 and TRBJ1-1, with a tentative D call TRBD1 (5 bases). Germline V lookup: CDR1 MNHNY, CDR2 SVGAGI (reference sequence). Trimming took off 10 bases at V and 10 bases at J, with 13 bases between the two ends. This CDR3 is 10 amino acids long. The CDR3 DNA follows: TGTGCCACTGATCGGGGGAGAGCTTTCTTT. Translated: CATDRGRAFF.

This clone was observed a single time. CDR3 DNA sequence: TGTGCCAGCAGCTTAACCACGGGGGTACCCTACAATGAGCAGTTCTTC. As protein: CASSLTTGVPYNEQFF. This rearrangement joins TRBV7-8 to TRBJ2-1; D perhaps matches TRBD2 (6 bases). This CDR3 contains 16 residues. Germline V lookup: CDR1 SGHVS, CDR2 FQNEAQ. Trimming pared 2 bases from V and 2 bases from J, leaving 13 bases between.

The chain employs TRBV28 and TRBJ1-2; 9 positions agree with TRBD1. V gave up 4 bases and J gave up 4 bases; unmatched junction bases: 7. The CDR3 contains 15 residues. Germline V gives CDR1 MDHEN, CDR2 SYDVKM. CDR3 protein: CASSSVDRGFYGYTF. The DNA for the CDR3 is TGTGCCAGCAGTTCCGTGGACAGGGGCTTCTATGGCTACACCTTC.

The chain couples TRBV11-2 to TRBJ1-1; the D gene is possibly TRBD1 (5 bases). V was cut by 2 bases and J by 3 bases, with 13 bases left in between. From germline, CDR1 is SGHAT and CDR2 FQNNGV. The CDR3 is 15 residues long. CDR3 protein: CASSLQGMADTEAFF. Written as DNA, the CDR3 is TGTGCCAGCAGCTTACAGGGTATGGCGGACACTGAAGCTTTCTTT.

The V call is TRBV7-2, the J call TRBJ2-7; 14 bases match TRBD2. This CDR3 has 19 amino acids. The J segment lost 3 bases and the V segment lost 1 base, leaving 11 bases of the junction unmatched. The germline CDR1 and CDR2 sequences are SGHTA and FQGNSA. The CDR3 spells CASSLVTSGGAASLYEQYF. In nucleotides, the CDR3 is TGTGCCAGCAGCTTAGTGACTAGCGGGGGGGCGGCGTCACTCTACGAGCAGTACTTC.

The chain joins TRBV28 to TRBJ1-1; no reliable D call. Trimming removed 9 bases at V and 11 bases at J, with 22 bases between. This CDR3 is built from 13 residues. The germline CDR1 and CDR2 sequences are MDHEN and SYDVKM. The CDR3 sequence: CASYPSGPSRAFF. The CDR3 DNA follows: TGTGCCAGTTACCCCTCCGGCCCAAGTAGGGCTTTCTTT.

This clone was seen only once. The J gene is TRBJ1-1, the V gene TRBV5-5, with TRBD1 matching over 9 bases. V dropped 4 bases and J dropped 3; count of bases not matched to a gene: 10. Germline loops: CDR1 SGHKS, CDR2 YYEKEE (reference sequence). The CDR3 loop spans 16 amino acids. CDR3 loop: CASSPFRDRAYTEAFF. In DNA form, the CDR3 reads TGTGCCAGCAGCCCATTCAGGGACAGGGCTTACACTGAAGCTTTCTTT.

V is TRBV2 and J is TRBJ2-1; D is unresolved. V lost 2 bases to trimming and J lost 0 bases, with 11 bases between them. The germline gives CDR1 SNHLY, CDR2 FYNNEI. The CDR3 totals 16 residues. This CDR3 is CASSESLFSSYNEQFF. CDR3 coding DNA: TGTGCCAGCAGTGAATCCCTGTTCAGCTCCTACAATGAGCAGTTCTTC.

The chain joins TRBV6-5 to TRBJ2-7; tentatively, D is TRBD1 (6 bases). Trimming left V 10 bases short and J 6 bases short, with 16 bases between. The CDR3 extends over 12 amino acids. Germline lookup yields CDR1 MNHEY and CDR2 SVGAGI. The CDR3 loop is CATLFGGREQYF. CDR3 nucleotides: TGTGCCACCCTGTTTGGGGGCCGCGAGCAGTACTTC.

The genes are TRBV3-1 (or the pseudogene TRBV3-2) and TRBJ1-6, with a possible D match to TRBD1 (5 bases). Trimming removed 4 bases at V and 8 bases at J, with 15 bases between. CDR1 is LGHDT and CDR2 is YNNKEL in the germline V gene (reference sequence). The CDR3 runs 15 residues. CDR3 nucleotides: TGTGCCAGCAGCCCCCTGGGGGACTTGGATTCACCCCTCCACTTT. Encoded protein: CASSPLGDLDSPLHF.

The chain joins TRBV2 to TRBJ1-2; D may be TRBD1 (6 bases). The CDR3 consists of 14 residues. CDR1 and CDR2 from the germline V gene are SNHLY and FYNNEI. V lost 8 bases and J 0 bases, leaving 13 bases between the germline ends. The DNA of the CDR3 is TGTGCCAGCCATCGACAGGACGCTAACTATGGCTACACCTTC. Translation gives CASHRQDANYGYTF.

The chain couples TRBV5-6 to TRBJ1-2; tentative D call: TRBD1 (6 bases). Trimming left V 2 bases short and J 5 bases short, with 13 bases between. CDR3 size: 14 residues. Per germline, CDR1 SGHDT and CDR2 YYEEEE. Written as DNA, the CDR3 is TGTGCCAGCAGCTTCACAGGGTTTCGGTATGGCTACACCTTC. This translates into CASSFTGFRYGYTF.

The V and J genes are TRBV19 and TRBJ2-1; weak D call: TRBD2 (6 bases). The CDR3 extends over 15 amino acids. V lost 6 bases and J lost 3, with 15 bases in between. In germline, CDR1 is LNHDA, CDR2 SQIVND (reference sequence). The CDR3 loop reads CASRGGGSSYNEQFF. The DNA for the CDR3 is TGTGCCAGTAGGGGTGGGGGGAGTAGCTACAATGAGCAGTTCTTC.

The chain joins TRBV28 to TRBJ1-1; possibly TRBD1 for D (6 bases). This CDR3 region has 15 residues. The V gene's germline CDR1 is MDHEN and CDR2 SYDVKM. With 4 bases removed from V and 1 base from J, the gap between germline ends came to 13 bases. The CDR3 loop is CASSSEGGANTEAFF. In nucleotides, the CDR3 is TGTGCCAGCAGTTCGGAAGGGGGTGCGAACACTGAAGCTTTCTTT.

The chain recombines TRBV11-2 with TRBJ2-4; tentative D call: TRBD1 (5 bases). Trimming removed 1 base from V and 0 bases from J, with 19 bases in between. From germline, CDR1 is SGHAT and CDR2 FQNNGV. This CDR3 is 19 amino acids long. DNA for the CDR3: TGTGCCAGCAGCTTAGTGATAGGGGCTATGAGTATAGCCAAAAACATTCAGTACTTC. Its protein is CASSLVIGAMSIAKNIQYF.

This chain links TRBV11-1 with TRBJ2-7; D is perhaps TRBD2 (6 bases). The germline gives CDR1 SGHAT, CDR2 FQDESV (reference sequence). V was trimmed by 3 bases and J by 1 base, leaving 13 bases between them. The CDR3 totals 15 residues. The CDR3 is CASSLAGGNSYEQYF. The CDR3 nucleotides are TGTGCCAGCAGCTTGGCAGGCGGGAATTCCTACGAGCAGTACTTC.

V is TRBV30 and J is TRBJ2-3, with 12 bases fitting TRBD2. V shed 3 bases, J shed 2 bases, and the junction held 6 bases outside the gene matches. Germline CDR1 GTSNPN, CDR2 SVGIG (reference sequence). This CDR3 has 16 amino acids. This CDR3 is CAWRPSGRGYTDTQYF. CDR3 DNA sequence: TGTGCCTGGAGGCCTAGCGGGAGGGGGTACACAGATACGCAGTATTTT.

There are a few counts of this clone. V and J are TRBV2 and TRBJ2-7, with D tentatively TRBD1 (6 bases). Germline CDR1 is SNHLY and CDR2 is FYNNEI. The V and J ends lost 6 bases and 7 bases respectively, with 16 bases between them. CDR3 length: 13 residues. CDR3 DNA sequence: TGTGCCAGCAGCGAACAGGGTATGGGGGAGCAGTACTTC. Translated, it gives CASSEQGMGEQYF.